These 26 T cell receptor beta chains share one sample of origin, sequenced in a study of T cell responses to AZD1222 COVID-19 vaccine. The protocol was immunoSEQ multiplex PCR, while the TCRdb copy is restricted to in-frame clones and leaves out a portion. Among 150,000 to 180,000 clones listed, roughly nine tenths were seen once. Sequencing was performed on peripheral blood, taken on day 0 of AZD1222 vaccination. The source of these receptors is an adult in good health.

The DNA of the CDR3 is TGTGCCAGCAGCTTGGTTGGCAGCTACAATGAGCAGTTCTTC. Its translation: CASSLVGSYNEQFF. The chain joins TRBV5-5 to TRBJ2-1; no clear D gene. Germline V CDR1 and CDR2: SGHKS, YYEKEE (reference sequence). The CDR3 spans 14 residues. V was clipped by 0 bases and J by 3 bases, with 7 bases between them. The full variable domain, in which reference TRBV5-5 and TRBJ2-1 provide the parts outside the CDR3, is DAGVTQSPTHLIKTRGQQVTLRCSPISGHKSVSWYQQVLGQGPQFIFQYYEKEERGRGNFPDRFSARQFPNYSSELNVNALLLGDSALYLCASSLVGSYNEQFFGPGTRLTVL.

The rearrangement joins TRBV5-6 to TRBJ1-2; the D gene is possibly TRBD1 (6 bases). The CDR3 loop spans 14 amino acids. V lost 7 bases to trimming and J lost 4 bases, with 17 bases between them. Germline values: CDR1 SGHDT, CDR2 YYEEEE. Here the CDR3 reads CASRTGTPFYGYTF. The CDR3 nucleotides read TGTGCCAGCCGGACGGGGACACCCTTCTATGGCTACACCTTC.

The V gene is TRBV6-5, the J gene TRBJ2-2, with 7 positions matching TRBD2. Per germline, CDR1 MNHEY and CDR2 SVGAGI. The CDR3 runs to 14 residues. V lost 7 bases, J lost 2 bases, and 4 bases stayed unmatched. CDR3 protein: CASNGGGNTGELFF. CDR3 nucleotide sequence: TGTGCCAGCAACGGCGGGGGAAACACCGGGGAGCTGTTTTTT.

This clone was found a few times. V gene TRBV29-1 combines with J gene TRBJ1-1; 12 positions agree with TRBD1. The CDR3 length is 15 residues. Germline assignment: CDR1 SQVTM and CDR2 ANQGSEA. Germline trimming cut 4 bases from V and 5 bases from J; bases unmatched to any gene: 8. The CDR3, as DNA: TGCAGCGTTGGAGGGGACAGGGGGCTAAGGACTGAAGCTTTCTTT. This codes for CSVGGDRGLRTEAFF. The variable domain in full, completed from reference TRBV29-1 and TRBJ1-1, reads SAVISQKPSRDICQRGTSLTIQCQVDSQVTMMFWYRQQPGQSLTLIATANQGSEATYESGFVIDKFPISRPNLTFSTLTVSNMSPEDSSIYLCSVGGDRGLRTEAFFGQGTRLTVV.

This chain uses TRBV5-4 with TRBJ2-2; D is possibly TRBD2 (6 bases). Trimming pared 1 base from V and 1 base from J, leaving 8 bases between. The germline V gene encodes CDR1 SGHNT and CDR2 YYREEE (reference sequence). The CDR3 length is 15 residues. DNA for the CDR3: TGTGCCAGCAGCTTGCAAGCGGGGAACACCGGGGAGCTGTTTTTT. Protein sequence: CASSLQAGNTGELFF.

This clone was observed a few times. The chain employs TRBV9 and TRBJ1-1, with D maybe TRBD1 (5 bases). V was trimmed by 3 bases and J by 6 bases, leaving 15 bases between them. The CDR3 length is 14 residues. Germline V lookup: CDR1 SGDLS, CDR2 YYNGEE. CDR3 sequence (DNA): TGTGCCAGCAGCGAATCGGCAGGGAGGGCTGAAGCTTTCTTT. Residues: CASSESAGRAEAFF. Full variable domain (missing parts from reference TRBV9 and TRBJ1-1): DSGVTQTPKHLITATGQRVTLRCSPRSGDLSVYWYQQSLDQGLQFLIQYYNGEERAKGNILERFSAQQFPDLHSELNLSSLELGDSALYFCASSESAGRAEAFFGQGTRLTVV.

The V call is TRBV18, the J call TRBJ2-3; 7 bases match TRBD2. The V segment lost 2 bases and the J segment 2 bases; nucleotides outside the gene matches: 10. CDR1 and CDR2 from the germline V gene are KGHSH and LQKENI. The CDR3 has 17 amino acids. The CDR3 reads CASSPISSGVPTDTQYF. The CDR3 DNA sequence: TGTGCCAGCTCACCAATCTCTAGCGGAGTGCCCACAGATACGCAGTATTTT. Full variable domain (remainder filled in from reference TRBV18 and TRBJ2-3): NAGVMQNPRHLVRRRGQEARLRCSPMKGHSHVYWYRQLPEEGLKFMVYLQKENIIDESGMPKERFSAEFPKEGPSILRIQQVVRGDSAAYFCASSPISSGVPTDTQYFGPGTRLTVL.

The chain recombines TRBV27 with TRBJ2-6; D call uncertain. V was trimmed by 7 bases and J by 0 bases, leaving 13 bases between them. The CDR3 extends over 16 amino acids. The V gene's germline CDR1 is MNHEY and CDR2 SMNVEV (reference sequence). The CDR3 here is CASTLYSSSGANVLTF. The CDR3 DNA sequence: TGTGCCAGCACCCTATACAGCTCCTCTGGGGCCAACGTCCTGACTTTC.

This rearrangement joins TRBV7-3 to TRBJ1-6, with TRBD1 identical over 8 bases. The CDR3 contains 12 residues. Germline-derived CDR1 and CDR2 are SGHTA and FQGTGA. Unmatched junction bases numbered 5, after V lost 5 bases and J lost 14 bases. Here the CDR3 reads CASSPDRGALHF. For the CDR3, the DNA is TGTGCCAGCAGCCCTGACAGGGGAGCCCTCCACTTT.

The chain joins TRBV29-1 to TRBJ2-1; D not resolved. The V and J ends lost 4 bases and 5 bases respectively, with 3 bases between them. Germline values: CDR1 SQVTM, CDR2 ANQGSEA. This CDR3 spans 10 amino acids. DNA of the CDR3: TGCAGCGTTGCAAACAATGAGCAGTTCTTC. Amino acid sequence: CSVANNEQFF.

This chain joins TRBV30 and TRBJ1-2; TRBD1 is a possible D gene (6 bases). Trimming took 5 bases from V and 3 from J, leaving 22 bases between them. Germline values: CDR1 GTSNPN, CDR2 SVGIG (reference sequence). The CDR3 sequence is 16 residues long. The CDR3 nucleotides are TGTGCCTGGGCCCGGCAGTTGGGGGCAGCCGACTATGGCTACACCTTC. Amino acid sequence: CAWARQLGAADYGYTF.

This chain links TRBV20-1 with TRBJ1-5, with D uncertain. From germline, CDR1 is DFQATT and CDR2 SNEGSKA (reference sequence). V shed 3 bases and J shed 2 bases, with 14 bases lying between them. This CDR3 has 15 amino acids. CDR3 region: CSASSGVVGNQPQHF. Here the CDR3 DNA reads TGCAGTGCTAGTTCCGGGGTTGTGGGCAATCAGCCCCAGCATTTT.

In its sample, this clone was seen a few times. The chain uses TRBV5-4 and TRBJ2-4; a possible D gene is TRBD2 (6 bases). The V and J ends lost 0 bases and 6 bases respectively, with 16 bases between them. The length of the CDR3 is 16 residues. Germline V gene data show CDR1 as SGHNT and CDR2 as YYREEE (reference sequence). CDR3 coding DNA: TGTGCCAGCAGCTTGGGGGGGAGGATCTCCGGAAACATTCAGTACTTC. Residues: CASSLGGRISGNIQYF. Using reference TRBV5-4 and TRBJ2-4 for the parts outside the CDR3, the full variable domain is ETGVTQSPTHLIKTRGQQVTLRCSSQSGHNTVSWYQQALGQGPQFIFQYYREEENGRGNFPPRFSGLQFPNYSSELNVNALELDDSALYLCASSLGGRISGNIQYFGAGTRLSVL.

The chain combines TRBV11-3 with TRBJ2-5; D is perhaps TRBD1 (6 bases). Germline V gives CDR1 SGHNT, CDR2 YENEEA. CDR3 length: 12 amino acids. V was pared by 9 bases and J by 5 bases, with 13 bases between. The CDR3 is CASQQGSETQYF. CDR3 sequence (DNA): TGTGCCAGTCAACAGGGAAGCGAGACCCAGTACTTC.

Written as DNA, the CDR3 is TGTGCCAGCTCACCTCTCCGGGGCCCGAGCTCCTACGAGCAGTACTTC. Translating it yields CASSPLRGPSSYEQYF. The chain carries TRBV18 and TRBJ2-7; D may correspond to TRBD1 or TRBD2 (5 bases each). Germline V gene data show CDR1 as KGHSH and CDR2 as LQKENI. CDR3 length: 16 residues. The V and J ends lost 3 bases and 0 bases respectively, with 15 bases between them.

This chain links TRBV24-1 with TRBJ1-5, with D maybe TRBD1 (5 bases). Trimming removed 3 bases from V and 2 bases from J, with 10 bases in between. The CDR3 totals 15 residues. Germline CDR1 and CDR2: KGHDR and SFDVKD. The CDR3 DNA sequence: TGTGCCACCAGTGATCAGGGAATGGGCAATCAGCCCCAGCATTTT. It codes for CATSDQGMGNQPQHF.

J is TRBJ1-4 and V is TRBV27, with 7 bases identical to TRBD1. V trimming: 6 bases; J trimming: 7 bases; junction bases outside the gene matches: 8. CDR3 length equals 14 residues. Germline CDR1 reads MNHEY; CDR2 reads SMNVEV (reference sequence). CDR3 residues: CASRDKGDSEKLFF. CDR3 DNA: TGTGCCAGCAGGGATAAAGGGGACAGTGAAAAACTGTTTTTT.

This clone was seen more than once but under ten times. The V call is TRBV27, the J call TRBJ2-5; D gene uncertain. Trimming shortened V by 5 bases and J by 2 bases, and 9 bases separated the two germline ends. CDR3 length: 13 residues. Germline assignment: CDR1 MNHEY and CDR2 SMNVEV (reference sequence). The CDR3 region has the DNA TGTGCCAGCAGTCCCCGCCTTCAAGAGACCCAGTACTTC. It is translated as CASSPRLQETQYF.

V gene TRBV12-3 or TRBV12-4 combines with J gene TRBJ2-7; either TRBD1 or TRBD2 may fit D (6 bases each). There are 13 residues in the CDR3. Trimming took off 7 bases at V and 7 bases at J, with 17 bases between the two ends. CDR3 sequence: CASTPWGAEEQYF. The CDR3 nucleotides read TGTGCCAGCACCCCTTGGGGGGCGGAGGAGCAGTACTTC.

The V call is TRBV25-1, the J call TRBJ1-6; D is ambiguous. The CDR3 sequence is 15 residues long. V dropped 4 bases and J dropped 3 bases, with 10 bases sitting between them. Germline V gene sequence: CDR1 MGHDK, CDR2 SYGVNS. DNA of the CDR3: TGTGCCAGCAGTGCCAGACAAGTCTATAATTCACCCCTCCACTTT. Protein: CASSARQVYNSPLHF.

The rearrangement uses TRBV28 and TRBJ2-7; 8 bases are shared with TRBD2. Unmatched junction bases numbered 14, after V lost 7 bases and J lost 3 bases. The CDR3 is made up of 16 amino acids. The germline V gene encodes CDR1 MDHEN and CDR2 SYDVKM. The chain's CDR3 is CASKPLRLAGLYEQYF. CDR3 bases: TGTGCCAGCAAACCCCTGCGGCTAGCGGGCCTCTACGAGCAGTACTTC. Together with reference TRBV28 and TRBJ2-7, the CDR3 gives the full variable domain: DVKVTQSSRYLVKRTGEKVFLECVQDMDHENMFWYRQDPGLGLRLIYFSYDVKMKEKGDIPEGYSVSREKKERFSLILESASTNQTSMYLCASKPLRLAGLYEQYFGPGTRLTVT.

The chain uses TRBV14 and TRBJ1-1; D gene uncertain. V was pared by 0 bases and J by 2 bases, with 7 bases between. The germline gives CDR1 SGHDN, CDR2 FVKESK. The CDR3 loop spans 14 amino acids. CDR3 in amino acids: CASSQEQPNTEAFF. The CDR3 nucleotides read TGTGCCAGCAGCCAAGAACAGCCAAACACTGAAGCTTTCTTT.

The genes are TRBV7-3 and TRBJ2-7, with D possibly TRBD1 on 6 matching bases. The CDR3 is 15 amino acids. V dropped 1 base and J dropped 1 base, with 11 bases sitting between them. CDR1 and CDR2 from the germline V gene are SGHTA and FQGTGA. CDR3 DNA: TGTGCCAGCAGCTTAATGGCAGGGGAGTCCTACGAGCAGTACTTC. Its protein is CASSLMAGESYEQYF.

The CDR3 spells CASSLSGGAHEQYF. CDR3 nucleotide sequence: TGTGCCAGCAGCTTAAGCGGGGGCGCTCACGAGCAGTACTTC. The V call is TRBV7-2, the J call TRBJ2-7; 8 nucleotides agree with TRBD2. Looked up from germline, CDR1 is SGHTA and CDR2 is FQGNSA. Trimming cost V 2 bases and J 5 bases; bases outside gene matches: 5. The CDR3 has 14 amino acids.

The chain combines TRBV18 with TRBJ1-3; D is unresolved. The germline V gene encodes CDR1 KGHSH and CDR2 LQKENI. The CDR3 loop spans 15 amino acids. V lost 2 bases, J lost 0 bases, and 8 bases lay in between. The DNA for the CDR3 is TGTGCCAGCTCACCAGCGACTCTCTCTGGAAACACCATATATTTT. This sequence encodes CASSPATLSGNTIYF.

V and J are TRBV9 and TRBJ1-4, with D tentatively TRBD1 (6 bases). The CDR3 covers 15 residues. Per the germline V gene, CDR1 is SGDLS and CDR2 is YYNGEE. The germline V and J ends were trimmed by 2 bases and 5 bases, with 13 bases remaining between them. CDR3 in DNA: TGTGCCAGCAGCGTTCGACAGGTATTAAATGAAAAACTGTTTTTT. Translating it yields CASSVRQVLNEKLFF.